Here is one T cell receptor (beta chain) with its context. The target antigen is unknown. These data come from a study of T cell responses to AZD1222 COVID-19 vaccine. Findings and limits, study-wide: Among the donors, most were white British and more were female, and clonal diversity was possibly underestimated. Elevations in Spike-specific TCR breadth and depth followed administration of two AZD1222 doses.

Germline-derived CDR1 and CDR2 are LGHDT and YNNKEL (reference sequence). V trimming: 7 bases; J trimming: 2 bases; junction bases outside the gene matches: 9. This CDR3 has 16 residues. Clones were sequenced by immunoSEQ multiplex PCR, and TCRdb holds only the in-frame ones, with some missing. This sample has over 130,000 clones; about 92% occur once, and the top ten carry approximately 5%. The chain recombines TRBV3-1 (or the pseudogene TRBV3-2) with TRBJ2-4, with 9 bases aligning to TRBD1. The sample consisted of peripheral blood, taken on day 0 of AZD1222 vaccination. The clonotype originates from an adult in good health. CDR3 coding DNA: TGTGCCAGCACCGGCGAACAGGGGGCGTCCAAAAACATTCAGTACTTC. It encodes CASTGEQGASKNIQYF.